This TCR beta chain originates from a study of PD-1 blockade in classical Hodgkin lymphoma. Study as a whole: Nivolumab dosing for patients was 3 mg/kg, administered intravenously every 2 weeks. Findings and caveats of the study: TCR diversity rose significantly by C4D1 in CD4+ but not CD8+ cells.

As to time point: cycle 4 day 1 (C4D1), after 6 weeks of nivolumab. In every patient, relapse followed autologous stem cell transplantation, while exposure to brentuximab vedotin differed. With V trimmed by 5 bases and J by 0 bases, 6 bases remained unmatched. The CDR3 has 18 amino acids. Germline CDR1 and CDR2: SGHVS and FNYEAQ. Concerning this clone: Its antigen is currently unknown.

Profiling relied on immunoSEQ multiplex PCR, and the TCRdb table lists in-frame clones only, not all of them. This table has roughly 9,100 clones, around four fifths appearing once. The source of this sequence is a human donor with classical Hodgkin lymphoma. The sample consisted of peripheral blood mononuclear cells (PBMCs), taken before the fourth cycle of nivolumab. The rearrangement uses TRBV7-6 and TRBJ2-3; 15 bases map to TRBD2. The CDR3 here is CASSGGLAGGQSTDTQYF. The CDR3 DNA reads TGTGCCAGCAGCGGAGGACTAGCGGGGGGGCAGAGCACAGATACGCAGTATTTT. Full variable domain (missing parts from reference TRBV7-6 and TRBJ2-3): GAGVSQSPRYKVTKRGQDVALRCDPISGHVSLYWYRQALGQGPEFLTYFNYEAQQDKSGLPNDRFSAERPEGSISTLTIQRTEQRDSAMYRCASSGGLAGGQSTDTQYFGPGTRLTVL.